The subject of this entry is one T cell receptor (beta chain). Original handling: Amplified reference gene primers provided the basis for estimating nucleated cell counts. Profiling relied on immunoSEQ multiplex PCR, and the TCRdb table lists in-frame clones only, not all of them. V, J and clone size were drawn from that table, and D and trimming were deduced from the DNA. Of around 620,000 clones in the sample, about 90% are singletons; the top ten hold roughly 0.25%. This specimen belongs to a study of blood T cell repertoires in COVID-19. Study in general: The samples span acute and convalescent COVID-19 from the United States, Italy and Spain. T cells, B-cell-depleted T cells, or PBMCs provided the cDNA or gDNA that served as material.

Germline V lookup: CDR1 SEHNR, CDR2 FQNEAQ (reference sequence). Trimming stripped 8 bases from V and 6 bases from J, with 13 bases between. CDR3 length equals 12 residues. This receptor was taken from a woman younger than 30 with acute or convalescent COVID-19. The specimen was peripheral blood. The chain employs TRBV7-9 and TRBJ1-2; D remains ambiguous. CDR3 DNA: TGTGCCAGCTCGGAGGACGTCGATGGCTACACCTTC. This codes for CASSEDVDGYTF.